The present T cell receptor (beta chain) was sequenced within a study of T-cell memory formation after mild COVID-19. Overall study findings and caveats: Contracting CD4+ clones lay largely in CM and EM, with CD8+ ones residing in EMRA. The authors left the SARS-CoV-2 specificity of second-wave clones peaking on day 37 unconfirmed. Memory sampled before infection contained some responding clones, suggesting cross-reactive memory joined.

This CDR3 region has 16 residues. The ends were cut back, 5 bases at V and 7 bases at J, with 21 bases in the middle. Germline V gene lookup returns CDR1 MNHNY and CDR2 SVGAGI (reference sequence). This clonotype was picked up a small number of times. Antigen: not known. Researchers used 5'RACE with constant-segment primers to make TCR alpha and TCR beta cDNA libraries that carry sample barcodes and UMIs. TCRdb used MiXCR to reprocess the 5' RACE reads, holding one entry per CDR3 protein. In the table there are just under 550,000 distinct CDR3 sequences, around 20% of which are singletons. This sequence joins TRBV6-6 and TRBJ1-5; a weak D match, TRBD1 (5 bases). Sequenced sample: PBMCs or a T cell subset sorted from them (not recorded which). This receptor was obtained from an adult woman who had mild COVID-19 (a few samples of this study predate the infection). Cell type and time point are not known. CDR3 loop: CASSHDSFGEGQPQHF. CDR3 bases: TGTGCCAGCAGTCACGACAGTTTTGGGGAAGGGCAGCCCCAGCATTTT.